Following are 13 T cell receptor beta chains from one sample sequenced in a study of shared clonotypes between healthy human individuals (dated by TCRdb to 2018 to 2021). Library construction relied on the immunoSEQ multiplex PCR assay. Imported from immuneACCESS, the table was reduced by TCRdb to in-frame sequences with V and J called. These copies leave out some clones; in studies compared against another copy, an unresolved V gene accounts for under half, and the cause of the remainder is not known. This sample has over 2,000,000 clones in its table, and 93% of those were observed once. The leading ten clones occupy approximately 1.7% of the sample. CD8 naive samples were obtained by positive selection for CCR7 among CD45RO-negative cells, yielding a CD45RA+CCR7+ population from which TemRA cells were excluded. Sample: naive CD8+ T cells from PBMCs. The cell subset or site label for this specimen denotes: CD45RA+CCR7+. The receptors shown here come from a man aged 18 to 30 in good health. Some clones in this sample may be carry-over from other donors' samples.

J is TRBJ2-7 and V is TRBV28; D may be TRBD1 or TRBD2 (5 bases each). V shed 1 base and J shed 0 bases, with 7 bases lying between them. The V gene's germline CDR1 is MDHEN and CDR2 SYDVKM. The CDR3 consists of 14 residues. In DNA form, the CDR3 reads TGTGCCAGCAGTTTATCTGGGACCTCCTACGAGCAGTACTTC. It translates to CASSLSGTSYEQYF.

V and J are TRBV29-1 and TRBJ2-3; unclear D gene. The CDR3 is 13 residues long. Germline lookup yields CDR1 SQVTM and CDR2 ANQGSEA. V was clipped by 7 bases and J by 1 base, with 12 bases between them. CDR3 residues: CSAQDAGTDTQYF. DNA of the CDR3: TGCAGCGCCCAGGACGCTGGCACAGATACGCAGTATTTT.

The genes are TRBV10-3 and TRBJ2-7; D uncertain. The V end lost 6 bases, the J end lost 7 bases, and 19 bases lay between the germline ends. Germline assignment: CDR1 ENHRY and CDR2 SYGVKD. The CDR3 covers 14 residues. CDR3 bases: TGTGCCATCAGGGAAATTCCGGAAGAAGAGGAGCAGTACTTC. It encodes CAIREIPEEEEQYF.

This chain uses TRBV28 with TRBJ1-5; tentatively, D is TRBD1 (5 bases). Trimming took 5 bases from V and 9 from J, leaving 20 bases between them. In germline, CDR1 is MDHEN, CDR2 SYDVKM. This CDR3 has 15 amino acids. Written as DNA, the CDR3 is TGTGCCAGCAGTGGTACCGAGGGGCTAACGTGGCCCCAGCATTTT. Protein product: CASSGTEGLTWPQHF.

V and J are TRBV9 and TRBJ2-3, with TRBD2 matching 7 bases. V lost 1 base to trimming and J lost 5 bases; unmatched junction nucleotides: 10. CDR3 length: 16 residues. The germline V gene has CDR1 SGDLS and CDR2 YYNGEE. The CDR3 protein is CASSVFEGGPGDTQYF. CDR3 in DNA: TGTGCCAGCAGCGTATTCGAGGGAGGGCCGGGAGATACGCAGTATTTT.

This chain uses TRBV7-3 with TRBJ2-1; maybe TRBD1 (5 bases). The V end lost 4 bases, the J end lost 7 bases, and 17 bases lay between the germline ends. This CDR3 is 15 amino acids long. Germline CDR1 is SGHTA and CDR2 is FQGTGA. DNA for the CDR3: TGTGCCAGCAGCTCATCGATGGGCCCAGGGAATGAGCAGTTCTTC. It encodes CASSSSMGPGNEQFF.

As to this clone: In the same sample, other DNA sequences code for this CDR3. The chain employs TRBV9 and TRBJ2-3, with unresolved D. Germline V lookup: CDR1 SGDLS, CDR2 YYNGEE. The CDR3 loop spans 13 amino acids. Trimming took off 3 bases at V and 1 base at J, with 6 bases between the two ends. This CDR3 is CASSGGGTDTQYF. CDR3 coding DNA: TGTGCCAGCAGCGGCGGTGGCACAGATACGCAGTATTTT. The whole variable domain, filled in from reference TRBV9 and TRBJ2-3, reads DSGVTQTPKHLITATGQRVTLRCSPRSGDLSVYWYQQSLDQGLQFLIQYYNGEERAKGNILERFSAQQFPDLHSELNLSSLELGDSALYFCASSGGGTDTQYFGPGTRLTVL.

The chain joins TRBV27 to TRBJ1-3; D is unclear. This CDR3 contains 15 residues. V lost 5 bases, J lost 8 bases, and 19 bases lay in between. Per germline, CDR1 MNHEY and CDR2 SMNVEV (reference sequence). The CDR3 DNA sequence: TGTGCCAGCAGTCCCGTCTATCCACTTCAGGACACCATATATTTT. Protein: CASSPVYPLQDTIYF.

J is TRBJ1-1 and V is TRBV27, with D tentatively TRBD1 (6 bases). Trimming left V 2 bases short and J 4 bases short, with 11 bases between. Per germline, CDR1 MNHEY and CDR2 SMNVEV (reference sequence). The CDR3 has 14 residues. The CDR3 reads CASSLLGAITEAFF. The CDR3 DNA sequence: TGTGCCAGCAGTTTACTGGGGGCGATCACTGAAGCTTTCTTT.

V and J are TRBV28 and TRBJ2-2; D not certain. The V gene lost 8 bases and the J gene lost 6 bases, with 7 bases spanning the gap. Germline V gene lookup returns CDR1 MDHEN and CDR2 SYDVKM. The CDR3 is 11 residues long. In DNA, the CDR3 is TGTGCCAGCGAGATTGCCGGGGAGCTGTTTTTT. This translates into CASEIAGELFF.

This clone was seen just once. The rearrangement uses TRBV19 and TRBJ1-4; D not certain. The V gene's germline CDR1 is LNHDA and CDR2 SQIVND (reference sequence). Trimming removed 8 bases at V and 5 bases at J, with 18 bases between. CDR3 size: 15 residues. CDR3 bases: TGTGCCAGTTCTGGACGGACTATCCCAAATGAAAAACTGTTTTTT. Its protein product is CASSGRTIPNEKLFF.

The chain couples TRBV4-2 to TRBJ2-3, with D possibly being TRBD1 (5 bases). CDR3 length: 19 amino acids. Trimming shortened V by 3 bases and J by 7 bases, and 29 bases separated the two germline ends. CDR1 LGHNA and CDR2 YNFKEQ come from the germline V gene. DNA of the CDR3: TGTGCCAGCAGCCACCCCGCGTTGGAGTACAGGTTGAGGCAGAATACGCAGTATTTT. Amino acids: CASSHPALEYRLRQNTQYF.

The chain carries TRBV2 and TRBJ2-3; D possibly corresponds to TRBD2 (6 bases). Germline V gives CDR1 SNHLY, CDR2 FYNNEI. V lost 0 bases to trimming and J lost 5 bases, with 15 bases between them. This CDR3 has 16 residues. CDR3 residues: CASSEALAGRGDTQYF. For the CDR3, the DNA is TGTGCCAGCAGTGAAGCGCTGGCGGGGCGGGGAGATACGCAGTATTTT.